Listed below are T cell receptor beta chains from one sample, sequenced in a study of T cell clonotyping in hematopoietic cell transplantation. Generated by immunoSEQ multiplex PCR, the TCRdb table keeps only in-frame clones and is missing some. The sample consists of 20,000 or so clones, roughly three quarters of them appearing once. The sample comprised peripheral blood mononuclear cells. The receptors were gathered from a man in his sixties in good health. Some clones in this sample may be carry-over from other donors' samples. Both conserved end residues are part of each CDR3. The order of the fields is D gene, J gene, V gene, clone size, CDR3 protein, CDR3 DNA. D genes are given only for firm matches. Clone size is shown for a subset of rows, as once, few, many or a class of expanded clone.

- | TRBJ1-1 | TRBV30 | - | CAWSGDANTEAFF | TGTGCCTGGAGTGGGGACGCGAACACTGAAGCTTTCTTT
- | TRBJ1-1 | TRBV28 | - | CASSLGQGNTEAFF | TGTGCCAGCAGTTTAGGGCAGGGAAACACTGAAGCTTTCTTT
TRBD1 | TRBJ1-3 | TRBV28 | - | CASGDRREGNTIYF | TGTGCCAGCGGGGACAGGCGAGAGGGAAACACCATATATTTT
TRBD1 | TRBJ2-7 | TRBV29-1 | - | CSVGQGDYEQYF | TGCAGCGTTGGACAGGGGGACTACGAGCAGTACTTC
- | TRBJ1-2 | TRBV7-2 | - | CASSSDRSGYGYTF | TGTGCCAGCAGCTCGGACAGATCTGGCTATGGCTACACCTTC
- | TRBJ2-2 | TRBV5-4 | - | CASSLQGMGTGELFF | TGTGCCAGCAGCTTGCAGGGAATGGGCACCGGGGAGCTGTTTTTT
- | TRBJ1-5 | TRBV30 | - | CAWANPRGLNQPQHF | TGTGCCTGGGCTAACCCCCGGGGACTAAATCAGCCCCAGCATTTT
- | TRBJ2-3 | TRBV11-2 | - | CASSLDRLTNTDTQYF | TGTGCCAGCAGCTTAGATCGTTTGACCAACACAGATACGCAGTATTTT
TRBD1 | TRBJ1-2 | TRBV7-8 | few | CASSPGQGAYGYTF | TGTGCCAGCAGCCCAGGACAGGGGGCTTATGGCTACACCTTC
- | TRBJ1-5 | TRBV29-1 | - | CSVRDNHNQPQHF | TGCAGCGTTAGGGACAACCACAATCAGCCCCAGCATTTT
- | TRBJ1-6 | TRBV18 | - | CASSADRFNNSPLHF | TGTGCCAGCTCAGCCGACAGGTTCAATAATTCACCCCTCCACTTT
TRBD1 | TRBJ1-2 | TRBV28 | - | CAVQGRGDRGRMSGYTF | TGTGCCGTCCAGGGACGAGGGGACAGGGGGCGTATGAGCGGCTACACCTTC
TRBD1 | TRBJ2-3 | TRBV29-1 | - | CSARTGPDTQYF | TGCAGCGCACGGACAGGTCCGGATACGCAGTATTTT
TRBD1 | TRBJ1-2 | TRBV5-4 | once | CASSLTGGRSYGYTF | TGTGCCAGCAGCTTGACAGGGGGCAGGAGCTATGGCTACACCTTC
- | TRBJ2-1 | TRBV7-2 | once | CASSLEASQYNEQFF | TGTGCCAGCAGCTTAGAGGCTAGCCAATACAATGAGCAGTTCTTC
TRBD1 | TRBJ1-6 | TRBV6-5 | - | CASSYTGTANSPLHF | TGTGCCAGCAGTTACACCGGGACAGCAAATTCACCCCTCCACTTT
TRBD1 | TRBJ2-5 | TRBV5-6 | - | CASRLQGDKETQYF | TGTGCCAGCAGGCTCCAGGGGGACAAGGAGACCCAGTACTTC
- | TRBJ1-5 | TRBV2 | few | CASSDRGTVAQPQHF | TGTGCCAGCAGTGATCGAGGGACCGTCGCACAGCCCCAGCATTTT
TRBD1 | TRBJ2-2 | TRBV6-5 | - | CASSPGGNTGELFF | TGTGCCAGCAGTCCAGGGGGGAACACCGGGGAGCTGTTTTTT
- | TRBJ1-5 | TRBV11-2 | - | CASSLDPGGGNRNQPQHF | TGTGCCAGCAGCTTAGATCCCGGTGGGGGGAACCGCAATCAGCCCCAGCATTTT
- | TRBJ1-2 | TRBV27 | - | CASISHPNSNYGYTF | TGTGCCAGCATATCGCACCCCAATTCGAACTATGGCTACACCTTC
- | TRBJ1-3 | TRBV14 | - | CASSPFRHLTSGNTIYF | TGTGCCAGCAGCCCGTTCCGACACCTCACCTCTGGAAACACCATATATTTT
- | TRBJ2-5 | TRBV6-5 | - | CASSIGPGGFETQYF | TGTGCCAGCAGTATTGGGCCAGGGGGGTTCGAGACCCAGTACTTC
- | TRBJ1-3 | TRBV7-3 | few | CASPLGNTIYF | TGTGCCAGCCCTTTAGGAAACACCATATATTTT
TRBD1 | TRBJ1-2 | TRBV30 | - | CAWTLRGVGGYTF | TGTGCCTGGACCCTCAGGGGGGTCGGAGGCTACACCTTC
- | TRBJ2-6 | TRBV29-1 | - | CSVRVQSIQSRANVLTF | TGCAGCGTTAGAGTGCAAAGCATACAAAGTCGGGCCAACGTCCTGACTTTC
- | TRBJ2-2 | TRBV4-2 | - | CASSQELPVAANTGELFF | TGTGCCAGCAGCCAAGAGCTTCCAGTGGCGGCGAACACCGGGGAGCTGTTTTTT
- | TRBJ2-1 | TRBV10-3 | once | CAISESTGQYNEQFF | TGTGCCATCAGTGAGTCGACAGGACAGTACAATGAGCAGTTCTTC
- | TRBJ1-4 | TRBV11-2 | - | CASSLPWGDPNEKLFF | TGTGCCAGCAGCCTCCCGTGGGGGGATCCCAATGAAAAACTGTTTTTT
- | TRBJ1-4 | TRBV15 | few | CATSRVSTKLFF | TGTGCCACCAGCAGAGTCAGCACAAAACTGTTTTTT
TRBD1 | TRBJ1-6 | TRBV30 | - | CAWSVRQGYNSPLHF | TGTGCCTGGAGTGTCAGACAGGGCTATAATTCACCCCTCCACTTT
TRBD1 | TRBJ2-7 | TRBV29-1 | - | CSVEDRGQGAWEQYF | TGCAGCGTTGAAGATCGCGGACAGGGGGCTTGGGAGCAGTACTTC
- | TRBJ2-7 | TRBV7-2 | - | CASSPRRGASYEQYF | TGTGCCAGCAGCCCCCGCAGGGGGGCCTCCTACGAGCAGTACTTC
- | TRBJ2-1 | TRBV11-2 | - | CASSLASYNEQFF | TGTGCCAGCAGCTTAGCGTCCTACAATGAGCAGTTCTTC
TRBD1 | TRBJ1-2 | TRBV5-1 | - | CASSPSGTGVGYTF | TGCGCCAGCAGCCCCTCCGGGACAGGGGTCGGCTACACCTTC
TRBD2 | TRBJ2-1 | TRBV7-9 | - | CASSKGLASEQFF | TGTGCCAGCAGCAAGGGACTAGCGAGTGAGCAGTTCTTC
- | TRBJ1-5 | TRBV2 | - | CASSEREGMGNQPQHF | TGTGCCAGCAGTGAACGGGAGGGGATGGGCAATCAGCCCCAGCATTTT
- | TRBJ2-7 | TRBV7-9 | - | CASSSTTSSYEQYF | TGTGCCAGCAGCTCCACGACTAGCTCCTACGAGCAGTACTTC
- | TRBJ1-6 | TRBV5-1 | - | CASSLEVNSPLHF | TGCGCCAGCAGCTTGGAGGTCAATTCACCCCTCCACTTT
- | TRBJ1-2 | TRBV5-6 | few | CASSRREGGYTF | TGTGCCAGCAGCCGCAGGGAGGGTGGCTACACCTTC
- | TRBJ2-7 | TRBV5-6 | once | CASSWVGEYEQYF | TGTGCCAGCAGCTGGGTTGGGGAATACGAGCAGTACTTC
- | TRBJ1-1 | TRBV5-1 | - | CASSQTITRGTEAFF | TGCGCCAGCAGCCAAACTATCACTCGGGGCACTGAAGCTTTCTTT
TRBD1 | TRBJ2-7 | TRBV5-4 | - | CASSLRDSPSYEQYF | TGTGCCAGCAGCCTCCGGGACAGTCCATCCTACGAGCAGTACTTC
TRBD1 | TRBJ1-2 | TRBV28 | - | CASSIRTGETHGDYGYTF | TGTGCCAGCAGTATTAGGACAGGGGAGACGCATGGTGACTATGGCTACACCTTC
- | TRBJ1-1 | TRBV5-6 | - | CASSWGRGLNTEAFF | TGTGCCAGCAGCTGGGGACGGGGATTGAACACTGAAGCTTTCTTT
- | TRBJ2-7 | TRBV6-5 | - | CASKFGLTYEQYF | TGTGCCAGCAAGTTCGGCTTGACCTACGAGCAGTACTTC
- | TRBJ2-5 | TRBV28 | - | CASSSSTFSQKTQYF | TGTGCCAGCAGTTCCTCGACATTCTCACAAAAGACCCAGTACTTC
TRBD1 | TRBJ2-5 | TRBV7-9 | few | CASSLTGDQETQYF | TGTGCCAGCAGCTTGACAGGGGATCAAGAGACCCAGTACTTC
- | TRBJ1-4 | TRBV9 | medium-sized | CASSVDGARREKLFF | TGTGCCAGCAGCGTAGACGGGGCGCGGAGGGAAAAACTGTTTTTT
TRBD2 | TRBJ2-1 | TRBV4-3 | - | CASSPLGLAGGNEQFF | TGCGCCAGCAGCCCCTTAGGCCTAGCGGGAGGCAATGAGCAGTTCTTC
- | TRBJ2-6 | TRBV9 | - | CASSASGLGSGANVLTF | TGTGCCAGCAGCGCCAGTGGGCTTGGGTCTGGGGCCAACGTCCTGACTTTC
- | TRBJ1-2 | TRBV11-2 | few | CASSPGRIGDGYTF | TGTGCCAGCAGCCCGGGACGGATAGGGGATGGCTACACCTTC
TRBD1 | TRBJ1-4 | TRBV18 | - | CASSPQGATEKLFF | TGTGCCAGCTCACCCCAGGGGGCCACAGAAAAACTGTTTTTT
- | TRBJ1-1 | TRBV30 | - | CAWTRGVRETEAFF | TGTGCCTGGACAAGAGGGGTCAGGGAGACTGAAGCTTTCTTT
- | TRBJ2-7 | TRBV19 | - | CASSSGEVPNEQYF | TGTGCCAGTAGTAGTGGGGAAGTCCCGAACGAGCAGTACTTC